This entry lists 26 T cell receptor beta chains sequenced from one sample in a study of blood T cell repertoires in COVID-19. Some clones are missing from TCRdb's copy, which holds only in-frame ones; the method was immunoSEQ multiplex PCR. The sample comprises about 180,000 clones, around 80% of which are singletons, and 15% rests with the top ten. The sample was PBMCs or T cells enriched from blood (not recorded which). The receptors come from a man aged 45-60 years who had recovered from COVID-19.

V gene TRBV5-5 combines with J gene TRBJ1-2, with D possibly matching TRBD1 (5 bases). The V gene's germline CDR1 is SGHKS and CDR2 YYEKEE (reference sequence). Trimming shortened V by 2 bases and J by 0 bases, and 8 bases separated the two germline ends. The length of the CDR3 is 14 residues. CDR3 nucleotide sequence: TGTGCCAGCAGCTTCCCGGGGGCTAACTATGGCTACACCTTC. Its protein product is CASSFPGANYGYTF. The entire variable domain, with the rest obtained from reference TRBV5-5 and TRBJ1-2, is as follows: DAGVTQSPTHLIKTRGQQVTLRCSPISGHKSVSWYQQVLGQGPQFIFQYYEKEERGRGNFPDRFSARQFPNYSSELNVNALLLGDSALYLCASSFPGANYGYTFGSGTRLTVV.

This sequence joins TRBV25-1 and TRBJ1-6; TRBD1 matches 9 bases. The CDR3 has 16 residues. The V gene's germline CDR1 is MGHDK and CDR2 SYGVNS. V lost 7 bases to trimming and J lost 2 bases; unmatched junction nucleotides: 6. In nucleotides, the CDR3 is TGTGCCAGCACCGGACAGGGGCAAGCCTATAATTCACCCCTCCACTTT. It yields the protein CASTGQGQAYNSPLHF.

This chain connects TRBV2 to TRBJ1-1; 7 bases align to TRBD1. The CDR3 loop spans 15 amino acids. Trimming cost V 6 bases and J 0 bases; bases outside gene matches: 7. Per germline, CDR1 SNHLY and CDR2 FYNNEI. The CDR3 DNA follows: TGTGCCAGCAGAGAGGGGACAGCCATGAACACTGAAGCTTTCTTT. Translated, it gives CASREGTAMNTEAFF.

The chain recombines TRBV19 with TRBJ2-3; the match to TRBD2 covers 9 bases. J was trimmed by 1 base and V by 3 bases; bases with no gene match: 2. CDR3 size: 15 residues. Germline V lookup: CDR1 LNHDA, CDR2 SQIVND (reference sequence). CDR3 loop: CASSILAGGTDTQYF. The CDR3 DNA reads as TGTGCCAGTAGTATTTTAGCGGGGGGCACAGATACGCAGTATTTT.

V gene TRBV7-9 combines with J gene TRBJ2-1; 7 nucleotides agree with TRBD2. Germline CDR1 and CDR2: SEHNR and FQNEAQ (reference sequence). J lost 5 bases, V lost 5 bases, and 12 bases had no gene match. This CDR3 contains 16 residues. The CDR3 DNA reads TGTGCCAGCAGCCCCTATGTCGGGGGGACCAACAATGAGCAGTTCTTC. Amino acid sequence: CASSPYVGGTNNEQFF.

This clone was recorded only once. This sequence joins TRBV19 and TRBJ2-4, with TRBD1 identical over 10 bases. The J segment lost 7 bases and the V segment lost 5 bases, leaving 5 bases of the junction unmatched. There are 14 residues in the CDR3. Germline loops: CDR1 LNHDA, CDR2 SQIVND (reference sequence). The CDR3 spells CASSEDRGANIQYF. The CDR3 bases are TGTGCCAGTAGTGAGGACAGGGGGGCGAACATTCAGTACTTC.

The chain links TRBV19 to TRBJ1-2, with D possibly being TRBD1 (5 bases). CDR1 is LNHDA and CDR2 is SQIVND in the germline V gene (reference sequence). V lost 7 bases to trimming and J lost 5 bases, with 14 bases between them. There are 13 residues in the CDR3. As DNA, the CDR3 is TGTGCCAGTACTGCGGAGGGGCGGTATGGCTACACCTTC. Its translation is CASTAEGRYGYTF.

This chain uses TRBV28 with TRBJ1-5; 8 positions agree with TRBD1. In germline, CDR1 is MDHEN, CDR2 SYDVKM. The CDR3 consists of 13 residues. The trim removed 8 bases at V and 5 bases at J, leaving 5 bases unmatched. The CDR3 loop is CASSTGGDQPQHF. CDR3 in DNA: TGTGCCAGCTCCACAGGGGGAGATCAGCCCCAGCATTTT.

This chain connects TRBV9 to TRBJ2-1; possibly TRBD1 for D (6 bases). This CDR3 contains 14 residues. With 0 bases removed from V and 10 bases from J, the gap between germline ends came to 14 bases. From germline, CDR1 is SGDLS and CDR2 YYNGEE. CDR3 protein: CASSVGGPQNEQFF. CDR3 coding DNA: TGTGCCAGCAGCGTAGGGGGGCCTCAAAACGAGCAGTTCTTC.

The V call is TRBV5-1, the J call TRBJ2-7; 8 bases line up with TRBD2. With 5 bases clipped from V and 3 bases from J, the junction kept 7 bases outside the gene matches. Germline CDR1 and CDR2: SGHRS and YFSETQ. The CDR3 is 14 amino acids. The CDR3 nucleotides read TGCGCCAGCAGGCGGGGTAGCGGGGACTACGAGCAGTACTTC. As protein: CASRRGSGDYEQYF. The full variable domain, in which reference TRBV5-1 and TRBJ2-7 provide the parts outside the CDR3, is KAGVTQTPRYLIKTRGQQVTLSCSPISGHRSVSWYQQTPGQGLQFLFEYFSETQRNKGNFPGRFSGRQFSNSRSEMNVSTLELGDSALYLCASRRGSGDYEQYFGPGTRLTVT.

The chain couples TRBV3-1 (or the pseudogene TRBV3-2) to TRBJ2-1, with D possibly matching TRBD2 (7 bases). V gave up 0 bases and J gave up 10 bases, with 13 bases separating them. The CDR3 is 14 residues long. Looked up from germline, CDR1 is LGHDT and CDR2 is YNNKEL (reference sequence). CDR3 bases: TGTGCCAGCAGCCAAGACGGGGGGCTAGGGGAGCAGTTCTTC. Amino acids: CASSQDGGLGEQFF.

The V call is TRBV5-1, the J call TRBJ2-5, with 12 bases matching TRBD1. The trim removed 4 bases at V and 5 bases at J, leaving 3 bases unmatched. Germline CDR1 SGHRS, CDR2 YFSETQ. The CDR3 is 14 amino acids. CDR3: CASSKGQGAETQYF. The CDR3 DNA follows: TGCGCCAGCAGCAAGGGACAGGGGGCCGAGACCCAGTACTTC.

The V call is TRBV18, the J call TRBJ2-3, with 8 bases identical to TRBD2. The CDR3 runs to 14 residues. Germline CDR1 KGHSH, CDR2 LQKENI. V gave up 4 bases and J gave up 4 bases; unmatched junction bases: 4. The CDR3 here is CASSLRAGADTQYF. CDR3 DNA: TGTGCCAGCTCACTCAGAGCGGGAGCAGATACGCAGTATTTT.

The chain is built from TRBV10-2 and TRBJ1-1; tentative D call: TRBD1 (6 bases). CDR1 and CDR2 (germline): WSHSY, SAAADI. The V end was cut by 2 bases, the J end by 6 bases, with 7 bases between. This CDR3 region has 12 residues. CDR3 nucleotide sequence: TGCGCCAGCAGTGAGAACAGGGCTGAAGCTTTCTTT. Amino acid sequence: CASSENRAEAFF.

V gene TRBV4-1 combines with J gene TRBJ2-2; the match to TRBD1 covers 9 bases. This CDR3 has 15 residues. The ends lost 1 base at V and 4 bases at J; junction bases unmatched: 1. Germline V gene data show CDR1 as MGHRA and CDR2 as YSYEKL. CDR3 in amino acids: CASSQGDRVTGELFF. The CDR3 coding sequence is TGCGCCAGCAGCCAAGGGGACAGGGTCACCGGGGAGCTGTTTTTT.

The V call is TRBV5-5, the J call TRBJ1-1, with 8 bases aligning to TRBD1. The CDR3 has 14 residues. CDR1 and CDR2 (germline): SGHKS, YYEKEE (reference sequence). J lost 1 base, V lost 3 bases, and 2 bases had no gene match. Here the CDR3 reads CASSWGQANTEAFF. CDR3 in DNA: TGTGCCAGCAGCTGGGGACAGGCGAACACTGAAGCTTTCTTT. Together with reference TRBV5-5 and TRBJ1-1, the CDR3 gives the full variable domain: DAGVTQSPTHLIKTRGQQVTLRCSPISGHKSVSWYQQVLGQGPQFIFQYYEKEERGRGNFPDRFSARQFPNYSSELNVNALLLGDSALYLCASSWGQANTEAFFGQGTRLTVV.

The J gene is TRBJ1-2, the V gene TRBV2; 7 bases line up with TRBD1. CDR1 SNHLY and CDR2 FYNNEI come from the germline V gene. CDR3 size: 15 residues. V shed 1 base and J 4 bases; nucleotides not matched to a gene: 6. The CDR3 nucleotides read TGTGCCAGCAGTGAAGTTCGACAGGGAGCCTATGGCTACACCTTC. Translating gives CASSEVRQGAYGYTF.

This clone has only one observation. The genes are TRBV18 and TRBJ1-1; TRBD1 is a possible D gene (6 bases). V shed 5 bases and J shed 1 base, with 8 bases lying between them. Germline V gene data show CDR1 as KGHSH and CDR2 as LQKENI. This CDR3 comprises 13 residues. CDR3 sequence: CASSEGQNTEAFF. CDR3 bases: TGTGCCAGCTCAGAGGGACAGAACACTGAAGCTTTCTTT.

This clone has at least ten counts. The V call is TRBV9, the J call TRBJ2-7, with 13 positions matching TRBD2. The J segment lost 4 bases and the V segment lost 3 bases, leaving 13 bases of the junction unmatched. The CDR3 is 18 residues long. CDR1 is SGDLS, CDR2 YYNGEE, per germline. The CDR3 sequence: CASSAGLAGSYSQYEQYF. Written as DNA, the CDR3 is TGTGCCAGCAGCGCGGGACTAGCGGGATCTTATTCCCAATACGAGCAGTACTTC.

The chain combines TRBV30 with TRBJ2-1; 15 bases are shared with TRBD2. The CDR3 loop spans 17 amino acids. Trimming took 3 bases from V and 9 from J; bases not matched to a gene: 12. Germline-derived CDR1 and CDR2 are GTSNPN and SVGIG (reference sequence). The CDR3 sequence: CAWRKEWTSGGASEQFF. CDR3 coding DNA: TGTGCCTGGAGAAAAGAATGGACTAGCGGGGGGGCCAGTGAGCAGTTCTTC.

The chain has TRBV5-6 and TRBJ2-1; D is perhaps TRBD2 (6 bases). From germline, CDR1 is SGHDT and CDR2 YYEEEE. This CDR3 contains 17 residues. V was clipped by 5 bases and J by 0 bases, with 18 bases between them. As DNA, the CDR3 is TGTGCCAGCAGTTCTGGTGGGGGGTACCGCTCCTACAATGAGCAGTTCTTC. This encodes CASSSGGGYRSYNEQFF.

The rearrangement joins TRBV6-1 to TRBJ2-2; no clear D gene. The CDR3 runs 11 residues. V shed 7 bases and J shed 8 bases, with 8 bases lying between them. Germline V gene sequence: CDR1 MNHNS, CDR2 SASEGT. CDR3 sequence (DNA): TGTGCCAGCAACTACTTAGGGGAGCTGTTTTTT. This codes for CASNYLGELFF.

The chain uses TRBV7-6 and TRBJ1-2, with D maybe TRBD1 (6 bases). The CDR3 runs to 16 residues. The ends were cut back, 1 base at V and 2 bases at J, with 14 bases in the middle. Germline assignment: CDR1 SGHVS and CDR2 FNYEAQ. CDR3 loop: CASSLGVQGRNYGYTF. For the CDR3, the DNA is TGTGCCAGCAGCTTAGGGGTGCAGGGGCGAAACTATGGCTACACCTTC.

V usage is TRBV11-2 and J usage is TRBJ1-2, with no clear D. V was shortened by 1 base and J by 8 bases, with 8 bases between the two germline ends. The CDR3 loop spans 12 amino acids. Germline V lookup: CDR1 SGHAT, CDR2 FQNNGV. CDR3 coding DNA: TGTGCCAGCAGCTTAGTTCGGGTGGGCTACACCTTC. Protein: CASSLVRVGYTF.

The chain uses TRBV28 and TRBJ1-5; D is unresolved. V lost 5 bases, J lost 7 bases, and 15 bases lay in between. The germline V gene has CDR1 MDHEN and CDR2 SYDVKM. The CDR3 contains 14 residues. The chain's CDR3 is CASSPPFSGQPQHF. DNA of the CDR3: TGTGCCAGCAGTCCACCCTTTAGCGGACAGCCCCAGCATTTT.

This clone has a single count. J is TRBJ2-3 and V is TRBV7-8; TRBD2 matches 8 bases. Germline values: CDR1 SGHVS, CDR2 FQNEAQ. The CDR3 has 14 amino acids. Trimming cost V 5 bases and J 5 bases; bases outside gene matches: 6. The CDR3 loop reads CASSHGLAGDTQYF. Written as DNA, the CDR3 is TGTGCCAGCAGCCACGGACTAGCAGGAGATACGCAGTATTTT.